This T cell receptor (beta chain) was sequenced during a study of CD8 T cells in ankylosing spondylitis. Study-wide points: A TCR beta motif made of 7 to 9 highly homologous variants seemed typical of ankylosing spondylitis blood. Clones linked with disease were CD8+ and fairly uncommon in the peripheral blood.

As to this clonotype: Its specificity is not known.

Molecular-barcoded quantitative 5'-RACE produced these TCR beta libraries. MiXCR was run by TCRdb on the 5' RACE reads, yielding one entry per CDR3 protein. The table shows 700,000 to 1,000,000 distinct CDR3 sequences, with 12% occurring only once. Sequencing input: blood, either unsorted or a sorted T cell fraction (not recorded which). The clonotype comes from a male donor with ankylosing spondylitis.

In DNA, the CDR3 is TGTGCCAGCGCGACTAGCGGGGGGGAGACCCAGTACTTC. Its protein is CASATSGGETQYF. The rearrangement joins TRBV7-3 to TRBJ2-5, with 13 bases fitting TRBD2. CDR1 SGHTA and CDR2 FQGTGA come from the germline V gene. The length of the CDR3 is 13 residues. V shed 8 bases, J shed 5 bases, and the junction held 2 bases outside the gene matches.